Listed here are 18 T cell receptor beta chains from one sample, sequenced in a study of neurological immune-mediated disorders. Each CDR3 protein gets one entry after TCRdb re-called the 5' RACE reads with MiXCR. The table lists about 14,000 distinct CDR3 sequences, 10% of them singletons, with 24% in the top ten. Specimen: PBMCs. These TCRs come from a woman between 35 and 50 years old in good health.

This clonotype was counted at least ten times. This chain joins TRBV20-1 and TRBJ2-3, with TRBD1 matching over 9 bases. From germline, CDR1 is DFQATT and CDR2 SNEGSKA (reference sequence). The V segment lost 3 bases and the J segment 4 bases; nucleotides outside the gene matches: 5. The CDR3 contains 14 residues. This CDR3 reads CSASRDRDADTQYF. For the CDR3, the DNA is TGCAGTGCTAGTCGGGACAGGGACGCAGATACGCAGTATTTT.

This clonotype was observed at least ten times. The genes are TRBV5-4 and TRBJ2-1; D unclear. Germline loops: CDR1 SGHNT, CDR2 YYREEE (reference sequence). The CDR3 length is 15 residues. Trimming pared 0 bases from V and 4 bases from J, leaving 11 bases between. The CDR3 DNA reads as TGTGCCAGCAGCTTGGGTCAGACGGAATACAATGAGCAGTTCTTC. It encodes CASSLGQTEYNEQFF.

The CDR3 spells CSADLAGSEYEQYF. CDR3 bases: TGCAGTGCCGATTTAGCGGGATCGGAGTACGAGCAGTACTTC. The V and J genes are TRBV20-1 and TRBJ2-7; 8 bases match TRBD2. CDR3 size: 14 residues. With V trimmed by 6 bases and J by 4 bases, 11 bases remained unmatched. CDR1 DFQATT and CDR2 SNEGSKA come from the germline V gene (reference sequence).

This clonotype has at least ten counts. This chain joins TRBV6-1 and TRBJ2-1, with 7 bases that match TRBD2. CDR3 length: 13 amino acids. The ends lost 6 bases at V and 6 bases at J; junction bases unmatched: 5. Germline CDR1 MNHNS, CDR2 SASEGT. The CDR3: CASSAGEINEQFF. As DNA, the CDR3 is TGTGCCAGCAGCGCGGGAGAAATCAATGAGCAGTTCTTC.

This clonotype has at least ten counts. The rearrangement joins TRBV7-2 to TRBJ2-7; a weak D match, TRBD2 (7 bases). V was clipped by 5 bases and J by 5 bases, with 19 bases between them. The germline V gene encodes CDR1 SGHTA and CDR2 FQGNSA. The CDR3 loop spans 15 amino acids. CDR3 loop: CASSPRHREGDEQYF. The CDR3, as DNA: TGTGCCAGCAGCCCGCGTCACAGGGAGGGGGACGAGCAGTACTTC. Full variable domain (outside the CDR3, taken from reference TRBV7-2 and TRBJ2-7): GAGVSQSPSNKVTEKGKDVELRCDPISGHTALYWYRQSLGQGLEFLIYFQGNSAPDKSGLPSDRFSAERTGGSVSTLTIQRTQQEDSAVYLCASSPRHREGDEQYFGPGTRLTVT.

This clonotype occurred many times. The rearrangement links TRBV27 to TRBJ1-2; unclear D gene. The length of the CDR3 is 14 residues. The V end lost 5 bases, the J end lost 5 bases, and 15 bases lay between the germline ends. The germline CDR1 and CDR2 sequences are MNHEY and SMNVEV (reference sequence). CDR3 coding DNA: TGTGCCAGCAGTCGTCTACCACTTAGATATGGCTACACCTTC. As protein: CASSRLPLRYGYTF.

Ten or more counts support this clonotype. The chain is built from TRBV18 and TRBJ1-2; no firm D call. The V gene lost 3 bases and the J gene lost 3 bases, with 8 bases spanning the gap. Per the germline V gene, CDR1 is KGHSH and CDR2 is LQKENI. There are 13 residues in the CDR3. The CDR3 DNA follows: TGTGCCAGCTCACCCGGGAGGGACTATGGCTACACCTTC. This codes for CASSPGRDYGYTF.

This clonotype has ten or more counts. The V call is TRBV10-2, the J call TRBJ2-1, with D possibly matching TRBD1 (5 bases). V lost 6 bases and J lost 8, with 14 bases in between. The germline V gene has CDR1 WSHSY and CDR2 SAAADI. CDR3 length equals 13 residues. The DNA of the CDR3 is TGCGCCAGCAGCACTACAGGTTACGATGAGCAGTTCTTC. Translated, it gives CASSTTGYDEQFF.

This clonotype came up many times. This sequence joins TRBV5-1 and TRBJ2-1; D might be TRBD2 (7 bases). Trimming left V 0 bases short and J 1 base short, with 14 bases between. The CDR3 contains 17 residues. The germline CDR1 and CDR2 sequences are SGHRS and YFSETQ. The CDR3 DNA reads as TGCGCCAGCAGCTTGGTAGGGGGGGCGGGATCCTACAATGAGCAGTTCTTC. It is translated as CASSLVGGAGSYNEQFF.

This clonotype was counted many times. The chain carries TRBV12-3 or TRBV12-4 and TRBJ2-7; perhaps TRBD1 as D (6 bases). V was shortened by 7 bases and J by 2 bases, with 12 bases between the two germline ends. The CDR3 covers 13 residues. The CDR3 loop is CASTLGQTYEQYF. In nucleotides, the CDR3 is TGTGCCAGCACCCTTGGACAGACCTACGAGCAGTACTTC.

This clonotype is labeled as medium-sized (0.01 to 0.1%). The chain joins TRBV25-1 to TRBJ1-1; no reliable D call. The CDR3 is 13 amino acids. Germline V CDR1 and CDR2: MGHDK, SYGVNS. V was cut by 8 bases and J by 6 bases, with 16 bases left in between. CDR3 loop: CASRRDPVAEAFF. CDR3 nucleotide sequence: TGTGCCAGCCGAAGGGATCCGGTAGCTGAAGCTTTCTTT.

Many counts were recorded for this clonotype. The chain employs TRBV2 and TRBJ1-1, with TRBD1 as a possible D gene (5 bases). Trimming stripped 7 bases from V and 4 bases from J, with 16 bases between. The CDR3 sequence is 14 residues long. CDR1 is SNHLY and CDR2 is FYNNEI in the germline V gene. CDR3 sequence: CASTGGSGGTEAFF. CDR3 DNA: TGTGCCAGCACCGGGGGTTCTGGGGGCACTGAAGCTTTCTTT. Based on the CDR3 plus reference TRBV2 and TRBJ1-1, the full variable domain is EPEVTQTPSHQVTQMGQEVILRCVPISNHLYFYWYRQILGQKVEFLVSFYNNEISEKSEIFDDQFSVERPDGSNFTLKIRSTKLEDSAMYFCASTGGSGGTEAFFGQGTRLTVV.

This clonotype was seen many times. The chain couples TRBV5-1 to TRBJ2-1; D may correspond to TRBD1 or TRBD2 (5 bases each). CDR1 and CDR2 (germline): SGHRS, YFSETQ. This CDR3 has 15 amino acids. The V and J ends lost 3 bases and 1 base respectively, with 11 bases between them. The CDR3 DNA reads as TGCGCCAGCAGCTCCGGGACCACTTCCTACAATGAGCAGTTCTTC. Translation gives CASSSGTTSYNEQFF. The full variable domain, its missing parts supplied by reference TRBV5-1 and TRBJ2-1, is KAGVTQTPRYLIKTRGQQVTLSCSPISGHRSVSWYQQTPGQGLQFLFEYFSETQRNKGNFPGRFSGRQFSNSRSEMNVSTLELGDSALYLCASSSGTTSYNEQFFGPGTRLTVL.

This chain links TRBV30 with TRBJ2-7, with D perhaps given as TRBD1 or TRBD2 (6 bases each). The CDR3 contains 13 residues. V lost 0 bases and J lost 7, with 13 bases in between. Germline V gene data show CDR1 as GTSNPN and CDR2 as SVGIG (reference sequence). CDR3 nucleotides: TGTGCCTGGAGTGTAAGGGGGGCCCGGGAGCAGTACTTC. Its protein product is CAWSVRGAREQYF.

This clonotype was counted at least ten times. The CDR3 protein is CASSLVRDRVFNEQFF. CDR3 nucleotide sequence: TGTGCCAGCAGCTTGGTGCGGGACAGGGTTTTCAATGAGCAGTTCTTC. The chain employs TRBV7-9 and TRBJ2-1; 9 positions match TRBD1. This CDR3 is built from 16 residues. The ends lost 3 bases at V and 6 bases at J; junction bases unmatched: 9. The germline CDR1 and CDR2 sequences are SEHNR and FQNEAQ (reference sequence).

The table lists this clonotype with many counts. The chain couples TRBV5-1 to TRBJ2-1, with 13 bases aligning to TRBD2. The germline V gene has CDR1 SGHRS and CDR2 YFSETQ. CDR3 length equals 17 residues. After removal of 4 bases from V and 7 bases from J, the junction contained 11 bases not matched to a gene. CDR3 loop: CASSGGPTSGGVNEQFF. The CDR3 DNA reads TGCGCCAGCAGCGGGGGCCCTACTAGCGGGGGGGTAAATGAGCAGTTCTTC.

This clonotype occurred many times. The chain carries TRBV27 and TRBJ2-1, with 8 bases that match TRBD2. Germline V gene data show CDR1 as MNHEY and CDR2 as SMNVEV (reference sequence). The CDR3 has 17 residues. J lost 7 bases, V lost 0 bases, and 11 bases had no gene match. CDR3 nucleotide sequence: TGTGCCAGCAGTTTATCGGTAATGGCGGGGGGCCGGAATGAGCAGTTCTTC. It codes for CASSLSVMAGGRNEQFF.

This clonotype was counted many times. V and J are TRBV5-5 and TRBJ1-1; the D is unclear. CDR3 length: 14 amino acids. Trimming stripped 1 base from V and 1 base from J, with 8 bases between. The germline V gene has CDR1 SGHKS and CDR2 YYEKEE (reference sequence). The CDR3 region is CASSLFWENTEAFF. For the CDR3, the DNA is TGTGCCAGCAGCTTGTTTTGGGAGAACACTGAAGCTTTCTTT.